The 26 T cell receptor beta chains presented below share a single source sample, sequenced in a study of T cell repertoires in cytomegalovirus infection. TCRdb ran MiXCR on the reads and lists one entry per CDR3 protein. The sample includes under 800,000 distinct CDR3 sequences, roughly 26% of them seen just once. Sequenced material: CD8+ T cells from PBMCs. These receptors were obtained from a human donor in good health (CMV status not recorded). Some clones in this sample may be carry-over from other donors' samples.

The table lists this clonotype with many counts. The V gene is TRBV7-9, the J gene TRBJ2-5; D is ambiguous. The V end lost 5 bases, the J end lost 2 bases, and 9 bases lay between the germline ends. The germline V gene encodes CDR1 SEHNR and CDR2 FQNEAQ (reference sequence). CDR3 length equals 13 residues. The CDR3 region has the DNA TGTGCCAGCAGCGTCGACGTTCAAGAGACCCAGTACTTC. This gives the protein CASSVDVQETQYF.

This clonotype was counted ten times or more. J is TRBJ2-6 and V is TRBV7-9; 7 nucleotides agree with TRBD2. In germline, CDR1 is SEHNR, CDR2 FQNEAQ (reference sequence). V lost 2 bases and J lost 0; bases outside the gene matches: 13. The CDR3 covers 20 residues. Here the CDR3 DNA reads TGTGCCAGCAGCTTATTAGGCGGGAGTGGACGGCCCTCTGGGGCCAACGTCCTGACTTTC. Protein sequence: CASSLLGGSGRPSGANVLTF. The variable domain in full, completed from reference TRBV7-9 and TRBJ2-6, reads DTGVSQNPRHKITKRGQNVTFRCDPISEHNRLYWYRQTLGQGPEFLTYFQNEAQLEKSRLLSDRFSAERPKGSFSTLEIQRTEQGDSAMYLCASSLLGGSGRPSGANVLTFGAGSRLTVL.

The rearrangement joins TRBV12-3 or TRBV12-4 to TRBJ2-2; D is possibly TRBD1 (7 bases). The CDR3 length is 18 residues. Trimming removed 3 bases from V and 3 bases from J, with 20 bases in between. The CDR3 sequence is CASSFPTGGGADTGELFF. DNA of the CDR3: TGTGCCAGCAGTTTCCCGACAGGAGGGGGCGCGGACACCGGGGAGCTGTTTTTT.

With regard to this clonotype: A much larger clone is a single base away; this may be a read error. V is TRBV7-8 and J is TRBJ2-7, with 7 bases aligning to TRBD1. Germline-derived CDR1 and CDR2 are SGHVS and FQNEAQ. The CDR3 runs 14 residues. For the CDR3, the DNA is TGTGCCAGCAGTCACACGGGGACAGTCCTCGAGCTGTACTTC. Amino acid sequence: CASSHTGTVLELYF.

As concerns this clonotype: A much larger clone sits a single nucleotide away, making a read error possible. The rearrangement uses TRBV7-8 and TRBJ2-1; unclear D gene. Per germline, CDR1 SGHVS and CDR2 FQNEAQ. This CDR3 has 12 amino acids. CDR3 residues: CVIRRTYNEQFF. For the CDR3, the DNA is TGTGTCATCCGCCGAACCTACAATGAGCAGTTCTTC. Full variable domain (rest looked up from reference TRBV7-8 and TRBJ2-1): GAGVSQSPRYKVAKRGQDVALRCDPISGHVSLFWYQQALGQGPEFLTYFQNEAQLDKSGLPSDRFFAERPEGSVSTLKIQRTQQEDSAVYLCVIRRTYNEQFFGPGTRLTVL.

In this sample, this clonotype turned up a few times. V usage is TRBV28 and J usage is TRBJ1-3; D is undetermined. This CDR3 comprises 15 residues. The V and J ends lost 6 bases and 8 bases respectively, with 20 bases between them. In germline, CDR1 is MDHEN, CDR2 SYDVKM. The CDR3 loop reads CASSSPGPGRDTIYF. The CDR3 coding sequence is TGTGCCAGCAGCTCCCCGGGCCCTGGTAGGGACACCATATATTTT.

This clonotype has a handful of counts. The chain uses TRBV6-1 and TRBJ1-1; TRBD1 agrees at 7 bases. The V gene's germline CDR1 is MNHNS and CDR2 SASEGT. The CDR3 consists of 13 residues. V dropped 3 bases and J dropped 4; count of bases not matched to a gene: 2. CDR3 sequence reads: CASSDRDSTEAFF. The DNA for the CDR3 is TGTGCCAGCAGTGACCGGGACAGCACTGAAGCTTTCTTT.

The chain combines TRBV6-2 or TRBV6-3 with TRBJ2-5; 7 bases map to TRBD2. V lost 6 bases, J lost 5 bases, and 15 bases stayed unmatched. Germline V gene data show CDR1 as MNHEY and CDR2 as SVGEGT. The CDR3 loop spans 16 amino acids. The CDR3 coding sequence is TGTGCCAGCAGCAACATATGGAGCGGGGTTGCTGAGACCCAGTACTTC. This encodes CASSNIWSGVAETQYF.

In its sample, this clonotype was seen many times. The chain links TRBV7-8 to TRBJ2-4; TRBD2 aligns across 8 bases. Germline V gene sequence: CDR1 SGHVS, CDR2 FQNEAQ. The CDR3 runs to 17 residues. V dropped 5 bases and J dropped 1; count of bases not matched to a gene: 10. Here the CDR3 reads CASSPTAGGGAKNIQYF. As DNA, the CDR3 is TGTGCCAGCAGCCCGACGGCCGGGGGGGGGGCCAAAAACATTCAGTACTTC.

For this clonotype: Mismatch with germline at one junction end may stem from a read error. V gene TRBV6-2 or TRBV6-3 combines with J gene TRBJ2-1; the match to TRBD2 covers 10 bases. The CDR3 totals 18 residues. CDR1 is MNHEY, CDR2 SVGEGT, per germline. CDR3 DNA sequence: TGTGCCAGCACTTACTGGCCTAGCGGGGGAATCTCCTACAATGAGCAGTTCTTC. Translating gives CASTYWPSGGISYNEQFF.

This clonotype was seen repeatedly, ten times or more. The chain employs TRBV7-2 and TRBJ2-7; TRBD1 might be the D (5 bases). With 4 bases removed from V and 1 base from J, the gap between germline ends came to 14 bases. Per the germline V gene, CDR1 is SGHTA and CDR2 is FQGNSA. The CDR3 is 15 amino acids. In DNA, the CDR3 is TGTGCCAGCAGCTCCCGAAGGGGCAGGTCCTACGAGCAGTACGTC. Its translation is CASSSRRGRSYEQYV.

Concerning this clonotype itself: The CDR3 end shows no conserved phenylalanine or tryptophan, and so a read error is likely. V is TRBV20-1 and J is TRBJ1-2; 11 bases line up with TRBD1. Germline CDR1 DFQATT, CDR2 SNEGSKA (reference sequence). V lost 4 bases and J lost 3; bases outside the gene matches: 7. CDR3 size: 15 residues. The CDR3, as DNA: TGCAGTGCTACAATAAGGGACAGGGGGTACTATGGCTACACCATC. Translated, it gives CSATIRDRGYYGYTI.

This clonotype was counted at least ten times. CDR3 sequence reads: CASSPYAAGGPGNEQFF. CDR3 nucleotide sequence: TGTGCCAGCAGTCCCTACGCGGCTGGTGGGCCTGGCAATGAGCAGTTCTTC. This chain uses TRBV12-3 or TRBV12-4 with TRBJ2-1, with D unclear. The CDR3 runs to 17 residues. Deletions cut 5 bases from V and 6 bases from J, with 23 bases between.

The J gene is TRBJ1-1, the V gene TRBV20-1; no firm D call. Trimming removed 5 bases at V and 2 bases at J, with 9 bases between. This CDR3 contains 12 residues. The V gene's germline CDR1 is DFQATT and CDR2 SNEGSKA (reference sequence). The CDR3 DNA reads TGCAGTGCTCCATCTATTAACACTGAAGCTTTCTTT. Translated, it gives CSAPSINTEAFF.

This clonotype was recorded many times. This chain joins TRBV28 and TRBJ1-5; D call uncertain. Trimming took off 4 bases at V and 2 bases at J, with 9 bases between the two ends. The germline CDR1 and CDR2 sequences are MDHEN and SYDVKM. This CDR3 region has 14 residues. CDR3 DNA sequence: TGTGCCAGCAGTTCGGGATGGGGCAATCAGCCCCAGCATTTT. This translates into CASSSGWGNQPQHF.

This clonotype was detected once. One end of the junction does not line up with germline, which may come from a read error. The gene calls are TRBV3-1 and TRBJ1-2; 7 bases are a match to TRBD1. Germline V gene data show CDR1 as LGHDT and CDR2 as YNNKEL (reference sequence). This CDR3 is 15 amino acids long. The CDR3 loop reads CANSQDLRQGNGYTF. The CDR3 coding sequence is TGTGCCAACAGCCAAGATCTGCGACAGGGAAACGGCTACACCTTC. Full variable domain (outside the CDR3, taken from reference TRBV3-1 and TRBJ1-2): DTAVSQTPKYLVTQMGNDKSIKCEQNLGHDTMYWYKQDSKKFLKIMFSYNNKELIINETVPNRFSPKSPDKAHLNLHINSLELGDSAVYFCANSQDLRQGNGYTFGSGTRLTVV.

This chain connects TRBV12-3 or TRBV12-4 to TRBJ2-1, with TRBD1 identical over 10 bases. This CDR3 contains 16 residues. V was pared by 6 bases and J by 4 bases, with 9 bases of the junction left unmatched. The CDR3 DNA reads TGTGCCAGCAGAAATGCCGGGACAGGGGTGTACAATGAGCAGTTCTTC. It yields the protein CASRNAGTGVYNEQFF.

Concerning this clonotype itself: Its ends do not fully match the called genes, so a read error is possible. The gene calls are TRBV4-1 and TRBJ2-1; D remains unclear. The CDR3 covers 12 residues. Looked up from germline, CDR1 is MGHRA and CDR2 is YSYEKL. The CDR3, as DNA: TGCACCAGCAGCCAAGGGATGAATGAGCAGTTCTTC. As protein: CTSSQGMNEQFF.

The chain links TRBV29-1 to TRBJ1-2; D call uncertain. Trimming stripped 6 bases from V and 7 bases from J, with 27 bases between. CDR1 and CDR2 (germline): SQVTM, ANQGSEA. The CDR3 consists of 16 residues. The chain's CDR3 is CSVWEEEVKPWGGYTF. The CDR3, as DNA: TGCAGCGTCTGGGAAGAAGAAGTCAAACCATGGGGTGGCTACACCTTC.

V usage is TRBV2 and J usage is TRBJ1-6; no firm D call. This CDR3 spans 17 amino acids. V was shortened by 0 bases and J by 1 base, with 10 bases between the two germline ends. Germline CDR1 reads SNHLY; CDR2 reads FYNNEI. In DNA, the CDR3 is TGTGCCAGCAGTGAAGCGGGTGGAGGTTCCTATAATTCACCCCTCCACTTT. Amino acids: CASSEAGGGSYNSPLHF.

The V gene is TRBV28, the J gene TRBJ1-1, with D uncertain. Trimming left V 3 bases short and J 1 base short, with 12 bases between. The germline CDR1 and CDR2 sequences are MDHEN and SYDVKM. The CDR3 consists of 15 residues. The chain's CDR3 is CASSFRLASNTEAFF. The CDR3 DNA reads as TGTGCCAGCAGTTTCAGACTTGCTTCGAACACTGAAGCTTTCTTT.

The table lists this clonotype with many counts. V and J are TRBV5-4 and TRBJ2-1; D call uncertain. Per the germline V gene, CDR1 is SGHNT and CDR2 is YYREEE (reference sequence). V shed 6 bases and J shed 9 bases, with 13 bases lying between them. The CDR3 is 12 residues long. The CDR3 sequence: CASTIDGVEQFF. CDR3 DNA sequence: TGTGCCAGCACCATAGACGGCGTTGAGCAGTTCTTC.

This chain links TRBV29-1 with TRBJ2-7, with 7 bases lining up with TRBD1. Trimming removed 5 bases from V and 1 base from J; junction bases left unmatched: 5. The CDR3 has 13 residues. CDR1 is SQVTM, CDR2 ANQGSEA, per germline. The CDR3 sequence is CSVLGGESYEQYF. The CDR3 coding sequence is TGCAGCGTTTTAGGGGGCGAATCCTACGAGCAGTACTTC.

This clonotype was seen a few times. CDR3 region: CASRSQSGDAYYGYTF. As DNA, the CDR3 is TGCGCCAGCAGGTCCCAGTCAGGGGATGCCTACTATGGCTACACCTTC. The gene calls are TRBV5-1 and TRBJ1-2; maybe TRBD1 (6 bases). The CDR3 covers 16 residues. Germline V CDR1 and CDR2: SGHRS, YFSETQ. The V gene lost 5 bases and the J gene lost 3 bases, with 20 bases spanning the gap. The full variable domain, rest sourced from reference TRBV5-1 and TRBJ1-2, is KAGVTQTPRYLIKTRGQQVTLSCSPISGHRSVSWYQQTPGQGLQFLFEYFSETQRNKGNFPGRFSGRQFSNSRSEMNVSTLELGDSALYLCASRSQSGDAYYGYTFGSGTRLTVV.

This clonotype was seen many times. This chain joins TRBV6-1 and TRBJ2-5; maybe TRBD2 (6 bases). V lost 8 bases and J lost 2, with 12 bases in between. The length of the CDR3 is 13 residues. Germline CDR1 MNHNS, CDR2 SASEGT. The CDR3 nucleotides are TGTGCCAGCTCGGACTACTTTCAAGAGACCCAGTACTTC. Its protein product is CASSDYFQETQYF.

The V gene is TRBV12-3 or TRBV12-4, the J gene TRBJ2-5; D unresolved. There are 14 residues in the CDR3. V gave up 5 bases and J gave up 2 bases, with 12 bases separating them. CDR3 coding DNA: TGTGCCAGCAGTGTCAGGCCCTGGCAAGAGACCCAGTACTTC. Amino acid sequence: CASSVRPWQETQYF.